The 2 T cell receptor beta chains presented below share a single source sample, sequenced in a study of regulatory T cells in long-lasting Graves disease. Documented time point: newly diagnosed GD, antithyroid drugs for less than 3 months. There was RNA extracted from PBMCs, and the TCR library was made from it. iRepertoire HTBI primers and Arm-PCR of CDR3 regions built TCR beta libraries. Using its own MiXCR run on the multiplex PCR reads, TCRdb lists one record per CDR3 protein. The sample lists 400,000 to 500,000 distinct CDR3 sequences; around 15% were seen once. This same sample was also taken into another study, of T cells in Graves' hyperthyroidism and ophthalmopathy.

Sequences were derived from peripheral blood mononuclear cells (PBMCs), sampled at new diagnosis, from a patient treated with antithyroid drugs. These receptors were taken from a woman between 45 and 65 years old with Graves disease.

The chain is built from TRBV9 and TRBJ1-5; D may be TRBD1 (5 bases). The CDR3 is 15 amino acids. The V and J ends lost 0 bases and 0 bases respectively, with 7 bases between them. CDR1 is SGDLS, CDR2 YYNGEE, per germline. The CDR3 is CASSVAGDSNQPQHF. CDR3 in DNA: TGTGCCAGCAGCGTAGCGGGGGATAGCAATCAGCCCCAGCATTTT.

This clonotype was observed a handful of times. This rearrangement joins TRBV12-3 or TRBV12-4 to TRBJ2-7; no firm D call. V dropped 2 bases and J dropped 4 bases, with 12 bases sitting between them. The CDR3 sequence is 14 residues long. The CDR3 here is CASSLITYGYEQYF. In DNA form, the CDR3 reads TGTGCCAGCAGTTTAATTACCTATGGGTACGAGCAGTACTTC.